The 15 T cell receptor beta chains listed next were all sequenced from one sample in a study of cytomegalovirus exposure and HLA in healthy donors. A multiplex PCR was run with 60 Vbeta primers and 13 Jbeta primers. Clones were sequenced by immunoSEQ multiplex PCR, and TCRdb holds only the in-frame ones, with some missing. The sample shows 150,000 to 200,000 clones, 80% to 90% of them seen only once. Material: PBMCs. The receptor set was obtained from a woman between 18 and 30 years old in good health and CMV-seronegative.

The DNA for the CDR3 is TGTGCCAGCAGCTTACTCGAACTGGACTATGAGCAGTACTTC. This translates into CASSLLELDYEQYF. The chain employs TRBV11-2 and TRBJ2-7, with D perhaps TRBD2 (6 bases). Deletions cut 2 bases from V and 7 bases from J, with 15 bases between. This CDR3 comprises 14 residues. Germline lookup yields CDR1 SGHAT and CDR2 FQNNGV.

The chain has TRBV6-1 and TRBJ1-1, with 7 bases lining up with TRBD1. Germline lookup yields CDR1 MNHNS and CDR2 SASEGT. The CDR3 sequence is 15 residues long. The junction had 7 bases not matched to a gene; V was cut back by 6 bases and J by 0 bases. The CDR3 sequence is CASRSLDRVNTEAFF. In DNA form, the CDR3 reads TGTGCCAGCAGAAGCCTCGACAGGGTGAACACTGAAGCTTTCTTT.

The rearrangement joins TRBV5-1 to TRBJ1-1; unclear D gene. The CDR3 runs to 12 residues. Trimming pared 4 bases from V and 4 bases from J, leaving 8 bases between. Germline lookup yields CDR1 SGHRS and CDR2 YFSETQ. The CDR3 here is CASSLASTEAFF. The CDR3 coding sequence is TGCGCCAGCAGCCTAGCTAGCACTGAAGCTTTCTTT. Full variable domain (outside the CDR3, taken from reference TRBV5-1 and TRBJ1-1): KAGVTQTPRYLIKTRGQQVTLSCSPISGHRSVSWYQQTPGQGLQFLFEYFSETQRNKGNFPGRFSGRQFSNSRSEMNVSTLELGDSALYLCASSLASTEAFFGQGTRLTVV.

The chain has TRBV5-4 and TRBJ1-2; weak D call: TRBD1 (5 bases). V lost 3 bases and J 5 bases, leaving 14 bases between the germline ends. Germline V lookup: CDR1 SGHNT, CDR2 YYREEE (reference sequence). CDR3 length: 14 residues. In DNA, the CDR3 is TGTGCCAGCAGCTACCGAACAGGTTCTTATGGCTACACCTTC. The encoded protein is CASSYRTGSYGYTF. Combining the CDR3 with reference TRBV5-4 and TRBJ1-2 gives the whole variable domain ETGVTQSPTHLIKTRGQQVTLRCSSQSGHNTVSWYQQALGQGPQFIFQYYREEENGRGNFPPRFSGLQFPNYSSELNVNALELDDSALYLCASSYRTGSYGYTFGSGTRLTVV.

This chain links TRBV7-2 with TRBJ2-1; 7 positions match TRBD1. V was pared by 3 bases and J by 6 bases, with 2 bases of the junction left unmatched. Per the germline V gene, CDR1 is SGHTA and CDR2 is FQGNSA. The CDR3 consists of 13 residues. The CDR3: CASSLTGPNEQFF. Here the CDR3 DNA reads TGTGCCAGCAGCTTGACAGGGCCCAATGAGCAGTTCTTC.

This chain joins TRBV13 and TRBJ2-3; 12 bases align to TRBD2. With V trimmed by 0 bases and J by 5 bases, 0 bases remained unmatched. The CDR3 spans 15 residues. Per germline, CDR1 PRHDT and CDR2 FYEKMQ (reference sequence). The CDR3 protein is CASSLGGLAGDTQYF. In nucleotides, the CDR3 is TGTGCCAGCAGCTTAGGGGGACTAGCGGGAGATACGCAGTATTTT.

The chain combines TRBV30 with TRBJ2-1, with D uncertain. CDR3 length equals 12 residues. Trimming pared 1 base from V and 3 bases from J, leaving 4 bases between. CDR1 is GTSNPN, CDR2 SVGIG, per germline (reference sequence). Here the CDR3 reads CAWSDNYNEQFF. The CDR3, as DNA: TGTGCCTGGAGTGATAACTACAATGAGCAGTTCTTC.

The chain employs TRBV14 and TRBJ2-7, with D possibly TRBD1 on 6 matching bases. The CDR3 runs 11 residues. The V gene's germline CDR1 is SGHDN and CDR2 FVKESK. V was trimmed by 9 bases and J by 0 bases, leaving 6 bases between them. CDR3 DNA: TGTGCCAGGGACAGCTCCTACGAGCAGTACTTC. It specifies CARDSSYEQYF.

The CDR3 DNA reads TGTGCCATCAGTGAGTCGAATCATGGGGCTGAGCCCCAGCATTTT. Its translation is CAISESNHGAEPQHF. The chain employs TRBV10-3 and TRBJ1-5; D is possibly TRBD1 (5 bases). Trimming removed 0 bases from V and 8 bases from J, with 14 bases in between. This CDR3 contains 15 residues. Germline CDR1 is ENHRY and CDR2 is SYGVKD.

In this sample, this clone turned up once. The chain combines TRBV11-3 with TRBJ2-7; D not certain. Looked up from germline, CDR1 is SGHNT and CDR2 is YENEEA. CDR3 size: 13 residues. V lost 5 bases and J lost 6, with 14 bases in between. The CDR3 sequence: CASSPPSVSEQYF. CDR3 in DNA: TGTGCCAGCAGCCCCCCCTCCGTCTCCGAGCAGTACTTC.

The CDR3 here is CASARLGKYEQYF. The CDR3 DNA reads as TGTGCCAGCGCAAGGCTAGGAAAGTACGAGCAGTACTTC. This rearrangement joins TRBV27 to TRBJ2-7; D unclear. V was clipped by 8 bases and J by 4 bases, with 15 bases between them. Germline-derived CDR1 and CDR2 are MNHEY and SMNVEV (reference sequence). The CDR3 consists of 13 residues.

The chain is built from TRBV7-9 and TRBJ2-7, with a weak D call TRBD1 (5 bases). The CDR3 is made up of 13 amino acids. Germline CDR1 SEHNR, CDR2 FQNEAQ (reference sequence). V was clipped by 3 bases and J by 5 bases, with 11 bases between them. CDR3 coding DNA: TGTGCCAGCAGCTTCGGCAGGGCCCACGAGCAGTACTTC. Its protein product is CASSFGRAHEQYF.

In this sample, this clone turned up once. The rearrangement joins TRBV6-5 to TRBJ2-3, with 7 positions matching TRBD1. The V segment lost 4 bases and the J segment 3 bases; nucleotides outside the gene matches: 7. The CDR3 loop spans 15 amino acids. Germline lookup yields CDR1 MNHEY and CDR2 SVGAGI. The CDR3 spells CASSSTGIFTDTQYF. Written as DNA, the CDR3 is TGTGCCAGCAGTTCGACAGGGATATTTACAGATACGCAGTATTTT.

The chain employs TRBV20-1 and TRBJ2-1; no definite D call. CDR3 length: 10 amino acids. Trimming pared 5 bases from V and 7 bases from J, leaving 6 bases between. Germline values: CDR1 DFQATT, CDR2 SNEGSKA (reference sequence). The CDR3 sequence: CSAFVNEQFF. The CDR3 DNA reads TGCAGTGCTTTCGTTAATGAGCAGTTCTTC.

The rearrangement joins TRBV5-1 to TRBJ2-2, with a weak D call TRBD2 (7 bases). CDR1 is SGHRS and CDR2 is YFSETQ in the germline V gene. This CDR3 spans 16 amino acids. The V and J ends lost 0 bases and 3 bases respectively, with 12 bases between them. This CDR3 reads CASSLGGGAYTGELFF. The CDR3 nucleotides read TGCGCCAGCAGCTTGGGGGGGGGCGCCTACACCGGGGAGCTGTTTTTT.